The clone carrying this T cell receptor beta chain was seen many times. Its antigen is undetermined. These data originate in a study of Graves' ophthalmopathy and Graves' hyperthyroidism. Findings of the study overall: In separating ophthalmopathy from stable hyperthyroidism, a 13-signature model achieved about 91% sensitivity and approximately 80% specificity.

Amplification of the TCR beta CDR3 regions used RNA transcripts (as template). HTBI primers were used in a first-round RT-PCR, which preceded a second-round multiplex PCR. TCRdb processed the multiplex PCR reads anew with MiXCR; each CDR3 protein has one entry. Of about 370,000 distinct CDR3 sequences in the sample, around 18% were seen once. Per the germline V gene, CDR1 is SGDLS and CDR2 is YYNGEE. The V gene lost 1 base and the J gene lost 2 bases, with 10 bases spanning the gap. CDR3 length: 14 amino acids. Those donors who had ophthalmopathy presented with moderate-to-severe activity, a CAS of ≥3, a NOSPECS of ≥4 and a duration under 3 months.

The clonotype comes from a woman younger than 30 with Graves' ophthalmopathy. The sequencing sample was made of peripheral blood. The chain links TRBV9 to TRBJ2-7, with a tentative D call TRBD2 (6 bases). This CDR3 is CASSVQGLTYEQYF. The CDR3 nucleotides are TGTGCCAGCAGCGTACAGGGACTGACCTACGAGCAGTACTTC.